A selection of T cell receptor beta chains follows, all from one sample in a study of blood T cell repertoires in COVID-19. Only in-frame clones appear in the TCRdb table, and some are missing; sequencing was by immunoSEQ multiplex PCR. The table has approximately 300,000 clones, more than 85% seen once; the top ten hold roughly 20%. Sequencing input: PBMCs or T cells enriched from blood (not recorded which). These receptors came from a woman in her 30s who had recovered from COVID-19. Each CDR3 is given with its conserved first and last residue. D genes are given only for firm matches. Clone size is shown for a subset of rows, as once, few, many or a class of expanded clone.

cdr3_aa	cdr3_nt	d_call	clone_size	v_call	j_call
CASSLGWESQETQYF	TGTGCCAGCAGTTTAGGCTGGGAGAGCCAAGAGACCCAGTACTTC	NA	NA	TRBV27	TRBJ2-5
CASGPWARGYGYTF	TGTGCCAGCGGGCCATGGGCGCGGGGCTATGGCTACACCTTC	NA	NA	TRBV21-1	TRBJ1-2
CASSLGTGYTGELFF	TGTGCCAGCAGTTTAGGGACAGGGTATACCGGGGAGCTGTTTTTT	TRBD1	once	TRBV27	TRBJ2-2
CATDPTSGRANTGELFF	TGTGCCACCGACCCGACTAGCGGGAGGGCTAACACCGGGGAGCTGTTTTTT	TRBD2	few	TRBV10-3	TRBJ2-2
CATSDPGRARDTQYF	TGTGCCACCAGTGACCCCGGGAGGGCCAGGGATACGCAGTATTTT	TRBD2	NA	TRBV24-1	TRBJ2-3
CASRASGISTGELFF	TGTGCCAGCAGGGCCTCGGGTATCAGCACCGGGGAGCTGTTTTTT	NA	NA	TRBV27	TRBJ2-2
CASSLGTGGAFDEQYF	TGTGCCAGCAGCTTAGGCACAGGCGGGGCTTTCGACGAGCAGTACTTC	NA	once	TRBV7-2	TRBJ2-7
CASSPGQLYGYTF	TGTGCCAGTAGCCCGGGACAGCTTTATGGCTACACCTTC	TRBD1	NA	TRBV19	TRBJ1-2
CASSPVRLAFQETQYF	TGTGCCAGCAGTCCTGTCAGACTAGCTTTTCAAGAGACCCAGTACTTC	TRBD2	few	TRBV28	TRBJ2-5
CASSQDGRGTKNIQYF	TGCGCCAGCAGCCAAGACGGAAGGGGAACCAAAAACATTCAGTACTTC	NA	few	TRBV4-1	TRBJ2-4
CASSQGAVRSHEQYF	TGCGCCAGCAGCCAAGGAGCTGTCCGCTCCCACGAGCAGTACTTC	NA	once	TRBV4-3	TRBJ2-7
CASSLGKRGGTDTQYF	TGTGCCAGCAGCTTAGGAAAGCGGGGAGGCACAGATACGCAGTATTTT	TRBD2	NA	TRBV11-2	TRBJ2-3
CASSLSGGVGNEKLFF	TGTGCCAGCAGTTTATCGGGGGGCGTGGGTAATGAAAAACTGTTTTTT	NA	NA	TRBV28	TRBJ1-4
CASSLRRQGAPSSPLHF	TGTGCCAGCAGTTTAAGGCGACAGGGGGCCCCCTCTTCACCCCTCCACTTT	TRBD1	NA	TRBV27	TRBJ1-6
CASSLGQGARAFF	TGTGCCAGCAGCTTAGGACAGGGGGCGCGAGCTTTCTTT	TRBD1	once	TRBV7-2	TRBJ1-1
CASSSFPGELFF	TGTGCCAGCAGCTCCTTTCCCGGGGAGCTGTTTTTT	NA	NA	TRBV7-9	TRBJ2-2
CASSENTEAFF	TGTGCCAGTTCAGAGAACACTGAAGCTTTCTTT	NA	NA	TRBV6-5	TRBJ1-1
CSPLRSTEAFF	TGCAGTCCCCTGAGGAGCACTGAAGCTTTCTTT	NA	NA	TRBV20-1	TRBJ1-1
CASVEPTNEKLFF	TGTGCCAGCGTCGAGCCGACTAATGAAAAACTGTTTTTT	NA	once	TRBV12-3/TRBV12-4	TRBJ1-4
CASREEGVADYGYTF	TGTGCCAGCAGAGAGGAGGGAGTCGCGGACTATGGCTACACCTTC	NA	NA	TRBV5-4	TRBJ1-2
CASSPELGLETQYF	TGCGCCAGCAGCCCTGAACTAGGGTTAGAGACCCAGTACTTC	NA	NA	TRBV5-1	TRBJ2-5
CAWTRGGPRSIQYF	TGTGCCTGGACGCGGGGGGGCCCTAGGAGCATTCAGTACTTC	TRBD2	NA	TRBV30	TRBJ2-4
CASSIVRSGDTQYF	TGTGCCAGTAGTATAGTGCGGTCGGGAGATACGCAGTATTTT	NA	NA	TRBV19	TRBJ2-3
CASSVSVANTGELFF	TGTGCCAGCAGCGTTAGCGTAGCGAACACCGGGGAGCTGTTTTTT	NA	NA	TRBV9	TRBJ2-2
CASSIQGQEYGYTF	TGTGCCAGCAGCATACAGGGCCAAGAGTATGGCTACACCTTC	NA	NA	TRBV5-6	TRBJ1-2
CASSPRLAGGGTQYF	TGTGCCAGCAGTCCCCGACTAGCGGGAGGGGGTACGCAGTATTTT	TRBD2	NA	TRBV27	TRBJ2-3
CASRTGTVSSGNTIYF	TGTGCCAGCAGAACCGGGACAGTAAGCTCTGGAAACACCATATATTTT	TRBD1	NA	TRBV28	TRBJ1-3
CASSFPGTGGQGYTF	TGTGCCAGCAGTTTCCCCGGGACAGGGGGCCAGGGCTACACCTTC	TRBD1	NA	TRBV28	TRBJ1-2
CASMGGVRTEAFF	TGTGCCAGCATGGGGGGGGTTCGCACTGAAGCTTTCTTT	NA	NA	TRBV28	TRBJ1-1
CATGAGRGQPQHF	TGTGCCACCGGGGCAGGGAGGGGCCAGCCCCAGCATTTT	NA	NA	TRBV28	TRBJ1-5
CASTPRQWTGGSYEQYF	TGTGCCAGCACCCCCCGTCAGTGGACAGGGGGATCCTACGAGCAGTACTTC	TRBD1	NA	TRBV27	TRBJ2-7
CASSLVGGDPYEQYF	TGTGCCAGCAGCTTGGTAGGGGGGGACCCCTACGAGCAGTACTTC	NA	NA	TRBV5-5	TRBJ2-7
CASSSRVTSDYGELFF	TGTGCCAGCAGCTCCCGGGTGACTAGCGATTACGGGGAGCTGTTTTTT	TRBD2	NA	TRBV5-8	TRBJ2-2
CAGDLGGGTDTQYF	TGTGCCGGGGATCTCGGAGGGGGCACAGATACGCAGTATTTT	NA	once	TRBV7-2	TRBJ2-3
CASSSGQGPEQYF	TGTGCCAGCAGTTCGGGACAGGGTCCCGAGCAGTACTTC	TRBD1	NA	TRBV28	TRBJ2-7
CASSGTGSRGNEKLFF	TGTGCCAGCAGCGGTACGGGGAGTCGGGGTAATGAAAAACTGTTTTTT	NA	NA	TRBV9	TRBJ1-4
CATTGDRGPPEAFF	TGTGCCACCACGGGGGACAGGGGTCCTCCTGAAGCTTTCTTT	TRBD1	once	TRBV15	TRBJ1-1
CASSSPSGGSQPQHF	TGTGCCAGCAGTTCCCCTTCAGGGGGCAGTCAGCCCCAGCATTTT	TRBD1	NA	TRBV28	TRBJ1-5
CASSQDNDRLSPLHF	TGTGCCAGCAGCCAAGACAATGACCGACTATCACCCCTCCACTTT	NA	NA	TRBV4-2	TRBJ1-6
CAISESSLAQETQYF	TGTGCCATCAGTGAGTCGTCGCTGGCCCAAGAGACCCAGTACTTC	NA	NA	TRBV10-3	TRBJ2-5
CASSPLDRAGIQYF	TGTGCCAGCTCACCACTAGACAGGGCGGGCATTCAGTACTTC	TRBD1	NA	TRBV18	TRBJ2-4
CASSQDLRGLSTDTQYF	TGCGCCAGCAGCCAAGATCTGCGGGGTCTTAGCACAGATACGCAGTATTTT	NA	NA	TRBV4-1	TRBJ2-3
CASSLRSNTEAFF	TGTGCCAGCAGCCTCAGGTCGAACACTGAAGCTTTCTTT	NA	NA	TRBV11-3	TRBJ1-1
CASSLRGTISESPLHF	TGTGCCAGCAGTTTGCGGGGGACCATAAGTGAGTCACCCCTCCACTTT	NA	NA	TRBV28	TRBJ1-6
CATSPGQPYNEQFF	TGTGCCACCAGTCCGGGACAGCCTTACAATGAGCAGTTCTTC	TRBD1	NA	TRBV24-1	TRBJ2-1
CASTLSQETQYF	TGTGCCAGCACCCTGAGCCAAGAGACCCAGTACTTC	NA	NA	TRBV6-5	TRBJ2-5
CASSEKDRGSRGYTF	TGTGCCAGCAGTGAAAAAGACAGGGGAAGTCGCGGCTACACCTTC	TRBD1	NA	TRBV25-1	TRBJ1-2
CASSQAQYTGELFF	TGTGCCAGCAGCCAAGCCCAGTACACCGGGGAGCTGTTTTTT	NA	NA	TRBV14	TRBJ2-2
CATSDWGWRGGRETQYF	TGTGCCACCAGTGATTGGGGGTGGCGGGGAGGGCGAGAGACCCAGTACTTC	TRBD2	NA	TRBV24-1	TRBJ2-5
CASLRRGDRVFSGGYTF	TGTGCCAGCCTTAGGCGGGGGGACAGGGTCTTCTCGGGTGGCTACACCTTC	TRBD1	NA	TRBV27	TRBJ1-2
CASSYGDRTDEQFF	TGCGCCAGCAGCTACGGGGACAGAACCGATGAGCAGTTCTTC	TRBD1	NA	TRBV5-1	TRBJ2-1
CASSLDGGGQGRTEAFF	TGTGCCAGCTCACTCGACGGCGGGGGACAGGGAAGGACTGAAGCTTTCTTT	TRBD1	NA	TRBV18	TRBJ1-1
CASSLAQSYNEQFF	TGCGCCAGCAGCTTGGCCCAATCCTACAATGAGCAGTTCTTC	NA	NA	TRBV5-1	TRBJ2-1